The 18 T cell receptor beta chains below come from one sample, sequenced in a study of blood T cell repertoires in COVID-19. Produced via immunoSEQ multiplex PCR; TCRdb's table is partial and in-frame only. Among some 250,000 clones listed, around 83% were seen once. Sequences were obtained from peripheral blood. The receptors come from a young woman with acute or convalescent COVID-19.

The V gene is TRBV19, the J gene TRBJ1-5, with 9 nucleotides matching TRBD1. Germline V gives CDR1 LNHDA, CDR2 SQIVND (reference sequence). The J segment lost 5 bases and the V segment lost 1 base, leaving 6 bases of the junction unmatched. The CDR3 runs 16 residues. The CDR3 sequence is CASSIGGTGSYQPQHF. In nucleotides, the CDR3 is TGTGCCAGTAGTATAGGGGGGACAGGGAGTTATCAGCCCCAGCATTTT.

CDR3 DNA: TGTGCCACCTCGATAGAGGCTCGCGAGCTGTTTTTT. Its protein product is CATSIEARELFF. The chain uses TRBV10-3 and TRBJ2-2; D remains ambiguous. CDR3 length equals 12 residues. V lost 10 bases to trimming and J lost 11 bases, with 17 bases between them. CDR1 is ENHRY and CDR2 is SYGVKD in the germline V gene.

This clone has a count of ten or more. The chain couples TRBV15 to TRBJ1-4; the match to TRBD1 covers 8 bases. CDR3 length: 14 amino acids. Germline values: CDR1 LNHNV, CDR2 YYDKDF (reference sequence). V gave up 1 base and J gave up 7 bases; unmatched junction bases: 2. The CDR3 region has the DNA TGTGCCACCAGCAGAGGACAGGGGCTTGAAAAACTGTTTTTT. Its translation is CATSRGQGLEKLFF. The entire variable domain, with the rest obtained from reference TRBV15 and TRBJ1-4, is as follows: DAMVIQNPRYQVTQFGKPVTLSCSQTLNHNVMYWYQQKSSQAPKLLFHYYDKDFNNEADTPDNFQSRRPNTSFCFLDIRSPGLGDTAMYLCATSRGQGLEKLFFGSGTQLSVL.

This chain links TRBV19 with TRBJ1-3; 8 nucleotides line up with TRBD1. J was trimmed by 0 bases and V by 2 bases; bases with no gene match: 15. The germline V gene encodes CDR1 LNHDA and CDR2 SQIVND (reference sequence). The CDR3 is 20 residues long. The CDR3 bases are TGTGCCAGTAGTATAATCCAGTTGGGACAGGAGGACGACTCTGGAAACACCATATATTTT. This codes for CASSIIQLGQEDDSGNTIYF.

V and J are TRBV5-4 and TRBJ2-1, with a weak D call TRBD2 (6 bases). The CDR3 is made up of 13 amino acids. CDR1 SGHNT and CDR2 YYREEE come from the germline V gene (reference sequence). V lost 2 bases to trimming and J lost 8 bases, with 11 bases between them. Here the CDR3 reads CASSLRDFDEQFF. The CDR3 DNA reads TGTGCCAGCAGCTTAAGGGACTTCGATGAGCAGTTCTTC.

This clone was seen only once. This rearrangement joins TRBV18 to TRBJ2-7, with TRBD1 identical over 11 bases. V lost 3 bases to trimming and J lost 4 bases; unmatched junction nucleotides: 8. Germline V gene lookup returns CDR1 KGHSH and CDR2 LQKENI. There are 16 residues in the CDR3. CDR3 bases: TGTGCCAGCTCACCGGTGGACAGGGGGCTTGGGTACGAGCAGTACTTC. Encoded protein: CASSPVDRGLGYEQYF. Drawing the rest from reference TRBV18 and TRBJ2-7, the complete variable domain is NAGVMQNPRHLVRRRGQEARLRCSPMKGHSHVYWYRQLPEEGLKFMVYLQKENIIDESGMPKERFSAEFPKEGPSILRIQQVVRGDSAAYFCASSPVDRGLGYEQYFGPGTRLTVT.

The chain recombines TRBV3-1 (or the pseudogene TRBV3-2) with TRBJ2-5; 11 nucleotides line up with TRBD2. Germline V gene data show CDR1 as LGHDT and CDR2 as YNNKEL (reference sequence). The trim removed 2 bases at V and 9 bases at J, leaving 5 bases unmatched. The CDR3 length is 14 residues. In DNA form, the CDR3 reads TGTGCCAGCAGCCAAATGAGGACTAGCGGGCCCCAGTACTTC. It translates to CASSQMRTSGPQYF.

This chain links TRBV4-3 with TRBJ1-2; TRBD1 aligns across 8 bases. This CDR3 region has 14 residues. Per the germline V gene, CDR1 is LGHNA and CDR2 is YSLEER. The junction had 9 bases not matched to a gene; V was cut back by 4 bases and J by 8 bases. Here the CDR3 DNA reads TGCGCCAGCAGCCGAACACGGACAGGGAACGGCTACACCTTC. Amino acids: CASSRTRTGNGYTF.

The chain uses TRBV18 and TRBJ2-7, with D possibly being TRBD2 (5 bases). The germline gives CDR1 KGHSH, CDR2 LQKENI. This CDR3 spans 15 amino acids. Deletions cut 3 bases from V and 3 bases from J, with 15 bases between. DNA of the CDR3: TGTGCCAGCTCACCCCCCACGGACTCAAGCTACGAGCAGTACTTC. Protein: CASSPPTDSSYEQYF.

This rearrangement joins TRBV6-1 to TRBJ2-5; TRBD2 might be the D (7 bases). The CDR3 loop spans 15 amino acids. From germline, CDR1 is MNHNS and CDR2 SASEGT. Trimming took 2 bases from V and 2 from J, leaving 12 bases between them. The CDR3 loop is CASSESGGRQETQYF. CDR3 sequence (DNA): TGTGCCAGCAGTGAATCGGGGGGCAGGCAAGAGACCCAGTACTTC.

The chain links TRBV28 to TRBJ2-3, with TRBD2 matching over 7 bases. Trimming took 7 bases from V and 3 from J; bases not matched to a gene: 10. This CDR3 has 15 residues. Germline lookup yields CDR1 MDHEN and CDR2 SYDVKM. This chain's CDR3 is CASKGGSSWTDTQYF. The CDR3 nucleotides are TGTGCCAGCAAAGGCGGGAGTTCTTGGACAGATACGCAGTATTTT.

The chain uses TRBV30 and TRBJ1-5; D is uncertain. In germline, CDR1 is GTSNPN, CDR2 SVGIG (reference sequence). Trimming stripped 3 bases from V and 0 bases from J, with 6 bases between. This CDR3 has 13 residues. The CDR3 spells CAWRSGSNQPQHF. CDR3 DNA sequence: TGTGCCTGGAGGTCGGGTAGCAATCAGCCCCAGCATTTT.

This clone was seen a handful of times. CDR3 DNA: TGTGCCACCAGGGAAGGGGTAGCGGGCTTCCAAGAGACCCAGTACTTC. Translating it yields CATREGVAGFQETQYF. V usage is TRBV24-1 and J usage is TRBJ2-5; the match to TRBD2 covers 7 bases. This CDR3 is 16 amino acids long. Germline CDR1 KGHDR, CDR2 SFDVKD. V was clipped by 7 bases and J by 1 base; unmatched bases: 11.

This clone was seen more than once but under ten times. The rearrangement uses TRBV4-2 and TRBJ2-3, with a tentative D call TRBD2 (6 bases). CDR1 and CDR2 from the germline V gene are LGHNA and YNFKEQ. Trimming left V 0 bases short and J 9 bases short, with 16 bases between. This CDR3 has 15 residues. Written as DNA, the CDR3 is TGTGCCAGCAGCCAAGAGTCGGGAGATGGTGCGACGCAGTATTTT. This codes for CASSQESGDGATQYF.

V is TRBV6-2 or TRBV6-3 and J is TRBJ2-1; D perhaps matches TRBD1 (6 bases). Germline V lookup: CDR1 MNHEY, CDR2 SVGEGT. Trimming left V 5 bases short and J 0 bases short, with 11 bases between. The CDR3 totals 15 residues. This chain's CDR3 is CASSHRVHSYNEQFF. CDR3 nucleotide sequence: TGTGCCAGCAGTCACAGGGTACACTCCTACAATGAGCAGTTCTTC.

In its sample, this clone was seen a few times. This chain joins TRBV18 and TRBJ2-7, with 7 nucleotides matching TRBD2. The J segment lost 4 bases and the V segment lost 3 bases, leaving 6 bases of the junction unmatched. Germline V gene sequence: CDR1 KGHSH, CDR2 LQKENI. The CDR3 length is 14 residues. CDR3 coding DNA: TGTGCCAGCTCACCCGCGGGAGTTGGTTACGAGCAGTACTTC. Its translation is CASSPAGVGYEQYF. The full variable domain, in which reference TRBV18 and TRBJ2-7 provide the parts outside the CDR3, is NAGVMQNPRHLVRRRGQEARLRCSPMKGHSHVYWYRQLPEEGLKFMVYLQKENIIDESGMPKERFSAEFPKEGPSILRIQQVVRGDSAAYFCASSPAGVGYEQYFGPGTRLTVT.

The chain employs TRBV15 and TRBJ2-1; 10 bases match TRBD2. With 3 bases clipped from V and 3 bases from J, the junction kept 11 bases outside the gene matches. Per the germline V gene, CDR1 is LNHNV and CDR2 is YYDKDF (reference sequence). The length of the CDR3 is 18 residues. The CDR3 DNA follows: TGTGCCACCAGCAGGGGGGTGGGACTAGCGAATATCTACAATGAGCAGTTCTTC. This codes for CATSRGVGLANIYNEQFF.

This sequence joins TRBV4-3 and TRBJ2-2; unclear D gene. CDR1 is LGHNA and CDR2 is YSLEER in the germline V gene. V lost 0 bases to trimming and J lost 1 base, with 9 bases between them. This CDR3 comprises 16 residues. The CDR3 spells CASSQDLAGNTGELFF. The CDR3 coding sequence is TGCGCCAGCAGCCAAGATCTGGCAGGGAACACCGGGGAGCTGTTTTTT.